The text below deals with one T cell receptor (beta chain). Its target is unknown. The sample belongs to a study of T cells in localized non-small cell lung cancer. Method: immunoSEQ multiplex PCR; TCRdb's copy keeps in-frame clones and lacks some. The sample has some 22,000 clones, roughly 83% seen once; the top ten hold 2.4%. Whole-study results and caveats: Multi-region tumor sequencing was not done, so intratumor heterogeneity could not be excluded. Uninvolved nearby lung showed the greatest T cell clonality, exceeding that found in tumor. There were a median around 59 of the top 100 tumor clones appearing in adjacent lung.

Specimen: peripheral blood, collected before any cancer treatment. This sequence originates from a man aged 40 to 69 with stage I lung adenocarcinoma.

The CDR3 DNA is TGTGCCAGCAGCCAAGCGAGGGGCGGGAGGGATACGCAGTATTTT. This translates into CASSQARGGRDTQYF. This chain links TRBV4-2 with TRBJ2-3, with TRBD2 matching over 8 bases. The CDR3 is 15 amino acids. Germline loops: CDR1 LGHNA, CDR2 YNFKEQ. V trimming: 1 base; J trimming: 6 bases; junction bases outside the gene matches: 6.